One sample yielded the 11 T cell receptor beta chains listed below, sequenced in a study of blood T cell repertoires in COVID-19. Some clones are missing from TCRdb's copy, which holds only in-frame ones; the method was immunoSEQ multiplex PCR. The repertoire includes about 160,000 clones, 85% to 95% of them detected once, and around 4.6% sits in the top ten. Source material: peripheral blood. These receptors all come from a woman aged 50 to 65 with acute or convalescent COVID-19.

V gene TRBV19 combines with J gene TRBJ2-7; TRBD1 matches at 9 bases. The CDR3 extends over 16 amino acids. From germline, CDR1 is LNHDA and CDR2 SQIVND (reference sequence). V gave up 5 bases and J gave up 1 base; unmatched junction bases: 9. The CDR3 DNA follows: TGTGCCAGTAGTTCCCGGACAGGGGACTCTTCCTACGAGCAGTACTTC. Protein sequence: CASSSRTGDSSYEQYF.

The V call is TRBV24-1, the J call TRBJ1-1, with 8 bases lining up with TRBD1. Germline CDR1 reads KGHDR; CDR2 reads SFDVKD. The CDR3 runs 14 residues. V dropped 2 bases and J dropped 11; count of bases not matched to a gene: 9. CDR3 in amino acids: CATSDSRTGGTAFF. The CDR3 DNA sequence: TGTGCCACCAGTGATTCGAGAACAGGGGGAACGGCTTTCTTT.

V and J are TRBV7-6 and TRBJ1-2; possibly TRBD1 for D (6 bases). Germline loops: CDR1 SGHVS, CDR2 FNYEAQ. The CDR3 covers 16 residues. Trimming removed 1 base at V and 2 bases at J, with 14 bases between. The CDR3 here is CASSLGGAGENYGYTF. CDR3 in DNA: TGTGCCAGCAGCTTAGGAGGCGCAGGGGAGAACTATGGCTACACCTTC.

CDR3 nucleotide sequence: TGTGCCAGCAGTGAGACTAGCGCCTACGAGCAGTACTTC. Protein sequence: CASSETSAYEQYF. The chain employs TRBV27 and TRBJ2-7; 8 bases are shared with TRBD2. The CDR3 is 13 amino acids. Germline V gene lookup returns CDR1 MNHEY and CDR2 SMNVEV (reference sequence). The J segment lost 2 bases and the V segment lost 5 bases, leaving 2 bases of the junction unmatched.

The chain carries TRBV5-1 and TRBJ2-7, with 8 bases matching TRBD1. CDR1 and CDR2 from the germline V gene are SGHRS and YFSETQ. The CDR3 runs 13 residues. The junction had 2 bases not matched to a gene; V was cut back by 4 bases and J by 2 bases. The CDR3 loop is CASSDRGAYEQYF. CDR3 in DNA: TGCGCCAGCAGCGACAGGGGAGCCTACGAGCAGTACTTC.

This rearrangement joins TRBV3-1 (or the pseudogene TRBV3-2) to TRBJ1-2; D call uncertain. CDR3 size: 14 residues. With 1 base removed from V and 4 bases from J, the gap between germline ends came to 10 bases. Germline-derived CDR1 and CDR2 are LGHDT and YNNKEL (reference sequence). CDR3 protein: CASSQATGSYGYTF. The CDR3 coding sequence is TGTGCCAGCAGCCAAGCAACGGGGTCCTATGGCTACACCTTC.

The V call is TRBV15, the J call TRBJ2-2; TRBD2 agrees at 7 bases. The CDR3 length is 15 residues. J gave up 5 bases and V 3 bases, and 6 bases lay outside the gene matches. Germline V gives CDR1 LNHNV, CDR2 YYDKDF (reference sequence). The CDR3 spells CATSSGGSRTGELFF. The CDR3 DNA follows: TGTGCCACCAGCAGTGGCGGGAGTCGTACCGGGGAGCTGTTTTTT.

Only one count was recorded for this clone. The chain has TRBV30 and TRBJ2-7, with a tentative D call TRBD2 (8 bases). V lost 5 bases, J lost 6 bases, and 20 bases lay in between. This CDR3 region has 14 residues. Germline V CDR1 and CDR2: GTSNPN, SVGIG (reference sequence). The CDR3 region has the DNA TGTGCCTGGGCCCTCGGGAGGGGGCTATCCGAGCAGTACTTC. This sequence encodes CAWALGRGLSEQYF.

The J gene is TRBJ2-2, the V gene TRBV30; D is perhaps TRBD2 (6 bases). Germline V gene lookup returns CDR1 GTSNPN and CDR2 SVGIG (reference sequence). The CDR3 length is 14 residues. V was pared by 6 bases and J by 8 bases, with 19 bases between. The CDR3 DNA is TGTGCCTGCCTACCGGGGACTCAGTGGGGGGAGCTGTTTTTT. Protein: CACLPGTQWGELFF. The full variable domain, in which reference TRBV30 and TRBJ2-2 provide the parts outside the CDR3, is SQTIHQWPATLVQPVGSPLSLECTVEGTSNPNLYWYRQAAGRGLQLLFYSVGIGQISSEVPQNLSASRPQDRQFILSSKKLLLSDSGFYLCACLPGTQWGELFFGEGSRLTVL.

V usage is TRBV9 and J usage is TRBJ2-5; D call uncertain. V lost 0 bases and J lost 6, with 12 bases in between. From germline, CDR1 is SGDLS and CDR2 YYNGEE. The CDR3 extends over 14 amino acids. CDR3 region: CASSVEAESQTQYF. In nucleotides, the CDR3 is TGTGCCAGCAGCGTAGAAGCCGAATCGCAGACCCAGTACTTC. The full variable domain, its missing parts supplied by reference TRBV9 and TRBJ2-5, is DSGVTQTPKHLITATGQRVTLRCSPRSGDLSVYWYQQSLDQGLQFLIQYYNGEERAKGNILERFSAQQFPDLHSELNLSSLELGDSALYFCASSVEAESQTQYFGPGTRLLVL.

CDR3 sequence reads: CASSQGGQAGRQETQYF. Here the CDR3 DNA reads TGTGCCAGCAGCCAAGGGGGACAGGCAGGTCGGCAAGAGACCCAGTACTTC. The V call is TRBV4-2, the J call TRBJ2-5; TRBD1 matches 8 bases. Germline CDR1 LGHNA, CDR2 YNFKEQ. After removal of 1 base from V and 2 bases from J, the junction contained 9 bases not matched to a gene. The CDR3 consists of 17 residues.